This T cell receptor (beta chain) was found in a study of CD8 T cells in Susac syndrome. Study-wide results and limits: As the study acknowledged, the number of individuals who were part of its TCR sequencing and HLA analysis was relatively small.

Of note for this clonotype: What it recognizes is unknown.

This CDR3 contains 14 residues. The germline gives CDR1 DFQATT, CDR2 SNEGSKA (reference sequence). Trimming took off 2 bases at V and 7 bases at J, with 15 bases between the two ends. The authors reverse transcribed roughly 0.5 to 1 ug RNA with random hexamers. TCRdb used MiXCR to reprocess the immunoSEQ multiplex PCR reads, holding one entry per CDR3 protein. Altogether 95,000 to 150,000 distinct CDR3 sequences are present, 96% being singletons, with the ten largest covering over 0.12%. The sequencing input was CD4+ T cells from PBMCs. The rearrangement uses TRBV20-1 and TRBJ2-1, with a tentative D call TRBD1 (5 bases). The receptor's source is a human donor with Susac syndrome. The CDR3 DNA follows: TGCAGTGCTAGATTGCAGGGCGTTGAAAATGAGCAGTTCTTC. As protein: CSARLQGVENEQFF.